One and the same sample provided the 18 T cell receptor beta chains below, sequenced in a study of cytomegalovirus exposure and HLA in healthy donors. PCR primers comprised 60 Vbeta and 13 Jbeta primers. Sequenced by immunoSEQ multiplex PCR; TCRdb stores in-frame clones only, minus some. The sample holds 130,000 or so clones, about 72% seen once. Sequencing was performed on PBMCs. The receptors were sampled from a female donor in good health and CMV-seronegative.

This chain's CDR3 is CASSPGTAGTQYF. The CDR3 coding sequence is TGTGCCAGCTCACCGGGGACAGCAGGTACGCAGTATTTT. The chain uses TRBV18 and TRBJ2-3; 7 positions match TRBD1. The CDR3 is 13 amino acids. The germline V gene encodes CDR1 KGHSH and CDR2 LQKENI. V lost 3 bases and J lost 8; bases outside the gene matches: 5.

The rearrangement uses TRBV27 and TRBJ2-1; TRBD1 matches 10 bases. V shed 5 bases and J 5 bases; nucleotides not matched to a gene: 6. Germline CDR1 and CDR2: MNHEY and SMNVEV (reference sequence). The CDR3 runs to 15 residues. The CDR3 DNA reads TGTGCCAGCAGTCTCGGGGGACAGGGGCACAATGAGCAGTTCTTC. Amino acid sequence: CASSLGGQGHNEQFF.

The rearrangement joins TRBV5-1 to TRBJ2-7; 9 positions match TRBD1. This CDR3 is 14 amino acids long. The trim removed 5 bases at V and 4 bases at J, leaving 7 bases unmatched. CDR1 is SGHRS, CDR2 YFSETQ, per germline. The chain's CDR3 is CASSPGQGFYEQYF. DNA of the CDR3: TGCGCCAGCAGTCCGGGACAGGGATTTTACGAGCAGTACTTC.

This clone was seen more than once but under ten times. The rearrangement joins TRBV27 to TRBJ2-7; D not resolved. V was trimmed by 3 bases and J by 0 bases, leaving 12 bases between them. Germline CDR1 and CDR2: MNHEY and SMNVEV (reference sequence). This CDR3 has 15 residues. The CDR3 spells CASSLSGILSYEQYF. The CDR3 DNA sequence: TGTGCCAGCAGTTTGTCGGGTATACTCTCCTACGAGCAGTACTTC.

This sequence joins TRBV7-9 and TRBJ1-1; no clear D gene. Between the trimmed V and J ends, which lost 7 bases and 4 bases, there was a span of 19 bases. Per germline, CDR1 SEHNR and CDR2 FQNEAQ (reference sequence). The CDR3 is made up of 15 amino acids. As DNA, the CDR3 is TGTGCCAGCACCTTGATAGCGGGTGTTAGCACTGAAGCTTTCTTT. This codes for CASTLIAGVSTEAFF.

This clone was seen just once. The gene calls are TRBV30 and TRBJ2-2; perhaps TRBD1 as D (6 bases). V was clipped by 0 bases and J by 7 bases, with 9 bases between them. The CDR3 extends over 13 amino acids. Germline V gene data show CDR1 as GTSNPN and CDR2 as SVGIG (reference sequence). CDR3 DNA sequence: TGTGCCTGGAGTGTACAAGGGGGCGGGGAGCTGTTTTTT. Protein sequence: CAWSVQGGGELFF. The full variable domain, with the rest looked up from reference TRBV30 and TRBJ2-2, is SQTIHQWPATLVQPVGSPLSLECTVEGTSNPNLYWYRQAAGRGLQLLFYSVGIGQISSEVPQNLSASRPQDRQFILSSKKLLLSDSGFYLCAWSVQGGGELFFGEGSRLTVL.

The chain is built from TRBV7-8 and TRBJ2-1; 15 positions agree with TRBD2. The CDR3 has 16 residues. CDR1 SGHVS and CDR2 FQNEAQ come from the germline V gene. V lost 4 bases to trimming and J lost 10 bases; unmatched junction nucleotides: 8. The CDR3 coding sequence is TGTGCCAGCAGCTCGACCGGGACTAGCGGGAGGAAAGAGCAGTTCTTC. It codes for CASSSTGTSGRKEQFF.

The CDR3 reads CASRQYNEQFF. The CDR3 coding sequence is TGTGCCAGTCGACAGTACAATGAGCAGTTCTTC. This chain uses TRBV27 with TRBJ2-1; a weak D match, TRBD1 (5 bases). From germline, CDR1 is MNHEY and CDR2 SMNVEV (reference sequence). The CDR3 has 11 residues. The V and J ends lost 9 bases and 4 bases respectively, with 7 bases between them.

This clone was found a few times. This chain uses TRBV19 with TRBJ1-1, with D unclear. CDR1 is LNHDA and CDR2 is SQIVND in the germline V gene (reference sequence). V was trimmed by 3 bases and J by 5 bases, leaving 13 bases between them. The CDR3 covers 14 residues. DNA of the CDR3: TGTGCCAGTAGTATTCTGGGAGGGCAGACTGAAGCTTTCTTT. Amino acid sequence: CASSILGGQTEAFF.

The chain joins TRBV28 to TRBJ2-1, with 8 bases identical to TRBD2. This CDR3 is built from 15 residues. The junction had 9 bases not matched to a gene; V was cut back by 5 bases and J by 6 bases. The germline V gene encodes CDR1 MDHEN and CDR2 SYDVKM. CDR3 loop: CASSPPGLETNEQFF. The CDR3 nucleotides read TGTGCCAGCAGTCCCCCGGGACTAGAAACCAATGAGCAGTTCTTC.

V is TRBV5-1 and J is TRBJ2-3; 7 bases fit TRBD2. The length of the CDR3 is 17 residues. V gave up 1 base and J gave up 0 bases; unmatched junction bases: 8. The germline V gene has CDR1 SGHRS and CDR2 YFSETQ. CDR3 loop: CASSLPVMGGSTDTQYF. The CDR3 coding sequence is TGCGCCAGCAGCTTGCCCGTTATGGGGGGGAGCACAGATACGCAGTATTTT.

The gene calls are TRBV5-1 and TRBJ2-3, with 7 bases matching TRBD1. Germline V gene data show CDR1 as SGHRS and CDR2 as YFSETQ. Trimming took 2 bases from V and 3 from J; bases not matched to a gene: 3. This CDR3 has 14 residues. The CDR3 region is CASSFRGRTDTQYF. CDR3 DNA sequence: TGCGCCAGCAGCTTTAGGGGGCGAACAGATACGCAGTATTTT.

The chain is built from TRBV15 and TRBJ1-5, with D perhaps matching TRBD1 (6 bases). This CDR3 is built from 15 residues. Trimming pared 1 base from V and 0 bases from J, leaving 7 bases between. CDR1 and CDR2 (germline): LNHNV, YYDKDF (reference sequence). CDR3 DNA: TGTGCCACCAGCAGAGGGACAGATAGCAATCAGCCCCAGCATTTT. As protein: CATSRGTDSNQPQHF.

V and J are TRBV4-2 and TRBJ2-5; 8 nucleotides match TRBD1. The tail of the sequence fits TRBJ2-7 better, so the J call may be wrong. The CDR3 covers 13 residues. CDR1 LGHNA and CDR2 YNFKEQ come from the germline V gene. CDR3 nucleotides: TGTGCCAGCAGCGGACAGGGCTCCTACGAGCAGTACTTC. It encodes CASSGQGSYEQYF.

The chain couples TRBV6-5 to TRBJ2-3; TRBD2 agrees at 12 bases. After removal of 2 bases from V and 6 bases from J, the junction contained 6 bases not matched to a gene. The CDR3 covers 16 residues. Germline V gene sequence: CDR1 MNHEY, CDR2 SVGAGI. CDR3 sequence (DNA): TGTGCCAGCAGTTACGGGCTAGCGGGAGGGTTGGATACGCAGTATTTT. Translating it yields CASSYGLAGGLDTQYF.

The chain couples TRBV12-1 to TRBJ2-5; TRBD2 is taken as the D call from the table, unchecked against the DNA. TRBV12-1 represents a pseudogene. The CDR3 is 18 amino acids. The DNA for the CDR3 is TGTGCCAGCAGCTTTCGGGACGTAAGACTAGCGGGACAAGAGACCCAGTACTTC. Residues: CASSFRDVRLAGQETQYF.

The chain recombines TRBV28 with TRBJ1-4; 8 bases are shared with TRBD1. CDR3 length equals 14 residues. V lost 6 bases to trimming and J lost 8 bases; unmatched junction nucleotides: 8. Germline values: CDR1 MDHEN, CDR2 SYDVKM. As DNA, the CDR3 is TGTGCCAGCAGCTGGACAGGGACGGGGGAAAAACTGTTTTTT. This sequence encodes CASSWTGTGEKLFF.

In this sample, this clone turned up a few times. J is TRBJ2-5 and V is TRBV2, with TRBD2 identical over 7 bases. J gave up 1 base and V 8 bases, and 4 bases lay outside the gene matches. Germline values: CDR1 SNHLY, CDR2 FYNNEI. CDR3 length: 13 amino acids. The CDR3 DNA sequence: TGTGCCAGCGGGGGGGATTTCCAAGAGACCCAGTACTTC. Translating gives CASGGDFQETQYF.